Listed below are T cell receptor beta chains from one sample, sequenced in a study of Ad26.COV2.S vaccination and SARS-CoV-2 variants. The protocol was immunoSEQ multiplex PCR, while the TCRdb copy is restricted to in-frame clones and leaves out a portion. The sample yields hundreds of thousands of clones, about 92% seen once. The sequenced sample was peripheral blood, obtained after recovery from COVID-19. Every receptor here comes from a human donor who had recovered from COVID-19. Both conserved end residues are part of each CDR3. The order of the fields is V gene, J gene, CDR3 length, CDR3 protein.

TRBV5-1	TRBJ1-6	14	CASSLALDGSPLHF
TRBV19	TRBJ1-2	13	CASSIQEHYGYTF
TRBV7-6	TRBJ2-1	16	CASSSSPEQGLNEQFF
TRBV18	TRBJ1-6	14	CASSPGQRNSPLHF
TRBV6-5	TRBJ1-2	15	CASSRSRGGAHGYTF
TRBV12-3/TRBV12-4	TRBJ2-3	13	CASSLVTADTQYF
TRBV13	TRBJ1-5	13	CASSWGSNQPQHF
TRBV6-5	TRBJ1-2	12	CASSYWGNGYTF
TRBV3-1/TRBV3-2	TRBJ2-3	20	CASSQAPGSGTSGIRGTQYF
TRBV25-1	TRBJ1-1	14	CASSALQMNTEAFF
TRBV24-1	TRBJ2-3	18	CATSESFGAGGRSDTQYF
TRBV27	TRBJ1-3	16	CASSSFRTGYGNTIYF
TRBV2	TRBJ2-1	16	CASSETGLTRNNEQFF
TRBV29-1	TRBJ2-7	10	CSVIRGEQYF
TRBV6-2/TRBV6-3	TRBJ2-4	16	CASSYEGVVTKNIQYF
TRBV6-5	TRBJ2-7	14	CATETGTGGVEQYF
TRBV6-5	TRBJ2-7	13	CASTGSGAYEQYF
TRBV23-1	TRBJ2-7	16	CASSQSGDRFQYEQYF
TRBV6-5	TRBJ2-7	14	CASIGTGGTYEQYF
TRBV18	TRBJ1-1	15	CASSPWRGVNTEAFF
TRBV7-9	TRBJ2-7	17	CASSLSQTSGGFDEQYF
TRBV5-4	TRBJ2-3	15	CASSLAGGAADTQYF
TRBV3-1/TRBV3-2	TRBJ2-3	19	CASSQDPTQRGPDRDTQYF
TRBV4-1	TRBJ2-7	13	CASSLASGYEQYF
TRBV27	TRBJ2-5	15	CASSPYPGDQETQYF
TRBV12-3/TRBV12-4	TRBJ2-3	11	CASSGPDTQYF
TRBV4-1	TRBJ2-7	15	CASSQPGGQGYEQYF
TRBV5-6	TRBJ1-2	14	CASSFRDSLGGYTF
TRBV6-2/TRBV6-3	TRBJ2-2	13	CASSSINTGELFF
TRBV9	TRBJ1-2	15	CASSPGTAPDYGYTF
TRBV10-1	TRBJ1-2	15	CASSEKRTDIYGYTF
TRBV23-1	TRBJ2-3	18	CASSQSSDRIPSTDTQYF